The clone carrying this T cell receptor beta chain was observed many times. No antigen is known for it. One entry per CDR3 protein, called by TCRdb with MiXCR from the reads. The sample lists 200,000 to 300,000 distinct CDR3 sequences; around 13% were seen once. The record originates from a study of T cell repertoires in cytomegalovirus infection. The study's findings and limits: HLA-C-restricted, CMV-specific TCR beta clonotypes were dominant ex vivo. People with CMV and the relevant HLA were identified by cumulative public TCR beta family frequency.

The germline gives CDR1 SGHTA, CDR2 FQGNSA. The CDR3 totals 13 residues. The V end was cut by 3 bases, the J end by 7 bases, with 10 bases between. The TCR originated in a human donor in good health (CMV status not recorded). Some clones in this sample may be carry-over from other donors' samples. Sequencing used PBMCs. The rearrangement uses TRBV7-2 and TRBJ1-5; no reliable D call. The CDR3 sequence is CASSFGSEQPQHF. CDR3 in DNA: TGTGCCAGCAGCTTCGGGTCGGAACAGCCCCAGCATTTT. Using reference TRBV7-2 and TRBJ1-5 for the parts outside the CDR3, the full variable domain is GAGVSQSPSNKVTEKGKDVELRCDPISGHTALYWYRQSLGQGLEFLIYFQGNSAPDKSGLPSDRFSAERTGGSVSTLTIQRTQQEDSAVYLCASSFGSEQPQHFGDGTRLSIL.